This entry lists 13 T cell receptor beta chains sequenced from one sample in a study of blood T cell repertoires in COVID-19. Using immunoSEQ multiplex PCR, the repertoire was profiled, and TCRdb retains in-frame clones only, with some absent. The sample lists 83,000 or so clones, roughly 71% seen once, with about 10% in the top ten. The specimen sequenced was peripheral blood. These receptors were collected from a woman older than 75 with acute or convalescent COVID-19.

The chain joins TRBV3-1 (or the pseudogene TRBV3-2) to TRBJ1-1; 7 bases map to TRBD1. Trimming removed 6 bases from V and 0 bases from J; junction bases left unmatched: 4. In germline, CDR1 is LGHDT, CDR2 YNNKEL (reference sequence). CDR3 length: 14 amino acids. The CDR3 DNA follows: TGTGCCAGCAGTCGTGGGACAGTGAACACTGAAGCTTTCTTT. It codes for CASSRGTVNTEAFF.

The rearrangement links TRBV2 to TRBJ1-5; 7 nucleotides match TRBD1. CDR3 length: 13 residues. The V segment lost 10 bases and the J segment 4 bases; nucleotides outside the gene matches: 7. CDR1 is SNHLY and CDR2 is FYNNEI in the germline V gene. As DNA, the CDR3 is TGTGCCACCCAGGGGGAACGGAATCAGCCCCAGCATTTT. Its translation is CATQGERNQPQHF.

Concerning this clone: One end of the junction varies from germline; a read error may be responsible. The V call is TRBV7-7, the J call TRBJ2-7; D gene uncertain. This CDR3 spans 14 amino acids. Germline V gene sequence: CDR1 SSHAT, CDR2 FNYEAQ (reference sequence). As DNA, the CDR3 is TGTGCTAGCAGCCCCAATCCCTCTGCGAACGAGCAGTACTTC. Translation: CASSPNPSANEQYF.

The V and J genes are TRBV6-2 or TRBV6-3 and TRBJ2-7, with 7 bases identical to TRBD1. The CDR3 consists of 17 residues. The ends lost 0 bases at V and 0 bases at J; junction bases unmatched: 8. Germline loops: CDR1 MNHEY, CDR2 SVGEGT. The CDR3 region has the DNA TGTGCCAGCAGTTACTCGGCAGGGGGTTCAGGCTCCTACGAGCAGTACTTC. This sequence encodes CASSYSAGGSGSYEQYF.

The chain recombines TRBV7-2 with TRBJ1-6; TRBD1 might be the D (6 bases). The V end lost 0 bases, the J end lost 6 bases, and 9 bases lay between the germline ends. The CDR3 is 15 residues long. Germline CDR1 and CDR2: SGHTA and FQGNSA. CDR3 in amino acids: CASSLASRGNSPLHF. CDR3 in DNA: TGTGCCAGCAGCTTAGCTAGCAGGGGTAATTCACCCCTCCACTTT.

This clone was seen a handful of times. CDR3 residues: CASSFLLGASYNEQFF. The CDR3 nucleotides read TGTGCCAGCAGCTTTTTGTTGGGAGCCTCCTACAATGAGCAGTTCTTC. V is TRBV5-6 and J is TRBJ2-1; tentative D call: TRBD2 (5 bases). The CDR3 has 16 residues. The V gene's germline CDR1 is SGHDT and CDR2 YYEEEE. V lost 2 bases and J 0 bases, leaving 12 bases between the germline ends. Supplemented by reference TRBV5-6 and TRBJ2-1, the full variable domain reads DAGVTQSPTHLIKTRGQQVTLRCSPKSGHDTVSWYQQALGQGPQFIFQYYEEEERQRGNFPDRFSGHQFPNYSSELNVNALLLGDSALYLCASSFLLGASYNEQFFGPGTRLTVL.

The chain has TRBV9 and TRBJ1-6; D is unresolved. Trimming left V 0 bases short and J 3 bases short, with 7 bases between. Germline V gives CDR1 SGDLS, CDR2 YYNGEE. The CDR3 contains 15 residues. DNA of the CDR3: TGTGCCAGCAGCGTAGCGGGAAACTATAATTCACCCCTCCACTTT. As protein: CASSVAGNYNSPLHF. Variable domain in full (rest from reference TRBV9 and TRBJ1-6): DSGVTQTPKHLITATGQRVTLRCSPRSGDLSVYWYQQSLDQGLQFLIQYYNGEERAKGNILERFSAQQFPDLHSELNLSSLELGDSALYFCASSVAGNYNSPLHFGNGTRLTVT.

The gene calls are TRBV5-1 and TRBJ2-7; 10 bases fit TRBD2. CDR3 length equals 18 residues. Losses at the gene ends were 0 bases for V and 0 bases for J; bases not matched to a gene: 9. Germline values: CDR1 SGHRS, CDR2 YFSETQ. CDR3 protein: CASSLVISGRTSSYEQYF. Here the CDR3 DNA reads TGCGCCAGCAGCTTGGTCATTAGCGGGAGGACTAGCTCCTACGAGCAGTACTTC.

This clone was observed once. The chain carries TRBV10-1 and TRBJ2-3; 7 nucleotides agree with TRBD2. The trim removed 11 bases at V and 6 bases at J, leaving 14 bases unmatched. The CDR3 consists of 14 residues. CDR1 and CDR2 (germline): WNHNN, SYGVQD (reference sequence). The CDR3 DNA is TGCGCCCGCAACCCACGGGGGGTTGGGGATACGCAGTATTTT. This translates into CARNPRGVGDTQYF.

The chain has TRBV27 and TRBJ1-1; 9 bases fit TRBD1. The germline V gene has CDR1 MNHEY and CDR2 SMNVEV (reference sequence). J was trimmed by 1 base and V by 5 bases; bases with no gene match: 11. The CDR3 length is 17 residues. The CDR3 spells CASSPGTGNGANTEAFF. CDR3 bases: TGTGCCAGCAGTCCTGGGACAGGGAATGGTGCGAACACTGAAGCTTTCTTT.

The chain uses TRBV7-9 and TRBJ1-3; TRBD1 is a possible D gene (6 bases). Trimming shortened V by 6 bases and J by 0 bases, and 15 bases separated the two germline ends. Germline V CDR1 and CDR2: SEHNR, FQNEAQ (reference sequence). The CDR3 has 16 amino acids. For the CDR3, the DNA is TGTGCCAGCAGGGTTCCGGGGGGCTCCTCTGGAAACACCATATATTTT. It codes for CASRVPGGSSGNTIYF.

This chain connects TRBV7-8 to TRBJ2-5; tentatively, D is TRBD1 (5 bases). Per germline, CDR1 SGHVS and CDR2 FQNEAQ. V shed 7 bases and J shed 5 bases, with 17 bases lying between them. The CDR3 has 14 residues. CDR3 in amino acids: CASTLITGGETQYF. CDR3 nucleotides: TGTGCCAGCACACTTATCACAGGTGGGGAGACCCAGTACTTC.

The J gene is TRBJ2-7, the V gene TRBV6-1; 8 nucleotides line up with TRBD1. The CDR3 spans 15 residues. Germline V gene sequence: CDR1 MNHNS, CDR2 SASEGT. The ends lost 3 bases at V and 7 bases at J; junction bases unmatched: 11. The CDR3 reads CASSDPRGRSEEQYF. For the CDR3, the DNA is TGTGCCAGCAGTGACCCCAGGGGGCGGTCTGAAGAGCAGTACTTC.